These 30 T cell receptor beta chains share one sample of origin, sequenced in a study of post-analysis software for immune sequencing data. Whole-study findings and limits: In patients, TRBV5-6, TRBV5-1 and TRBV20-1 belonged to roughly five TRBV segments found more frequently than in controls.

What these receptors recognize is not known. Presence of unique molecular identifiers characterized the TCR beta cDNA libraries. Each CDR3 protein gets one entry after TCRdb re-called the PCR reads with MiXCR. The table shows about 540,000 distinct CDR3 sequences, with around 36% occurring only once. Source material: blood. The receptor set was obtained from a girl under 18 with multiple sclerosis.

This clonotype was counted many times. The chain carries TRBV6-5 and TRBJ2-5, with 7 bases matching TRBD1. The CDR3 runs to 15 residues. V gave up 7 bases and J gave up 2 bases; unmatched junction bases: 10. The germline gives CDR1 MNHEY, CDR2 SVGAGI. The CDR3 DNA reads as TGTGCCAGCAAACGGGACAGAAGAAGTCAAGAGACCCAGTACTTC. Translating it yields CASKRDRRSQETQYF.

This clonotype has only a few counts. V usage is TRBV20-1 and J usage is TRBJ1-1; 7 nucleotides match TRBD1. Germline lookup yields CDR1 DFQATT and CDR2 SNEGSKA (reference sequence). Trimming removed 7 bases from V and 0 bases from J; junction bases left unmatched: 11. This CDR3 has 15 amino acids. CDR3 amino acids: CSVLGAGQMNTEAFF. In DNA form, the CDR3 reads TGCAGTGTTTTAGGGGCGGGACAGATGAACACTGAAGCTTTCTTT.

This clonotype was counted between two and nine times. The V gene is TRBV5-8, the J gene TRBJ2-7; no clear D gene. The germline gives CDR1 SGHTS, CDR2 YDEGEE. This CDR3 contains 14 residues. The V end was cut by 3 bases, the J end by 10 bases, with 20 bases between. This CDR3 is CASSSNHIVEAQYF. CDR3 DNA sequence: TGTGCCAGCAGCTCAAACCATATCGTCGAAGCCCAGTACTTC.

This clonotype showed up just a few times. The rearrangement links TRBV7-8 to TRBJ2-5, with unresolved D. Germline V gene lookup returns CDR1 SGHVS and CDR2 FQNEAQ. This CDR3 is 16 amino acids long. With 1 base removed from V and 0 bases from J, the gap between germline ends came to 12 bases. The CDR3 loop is CASSLDRRAYQETQYF. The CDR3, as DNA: TGTGCCAGCAGCTTAGACCGCCGGGCCTACCAAGAGACCCAGTACTTC.

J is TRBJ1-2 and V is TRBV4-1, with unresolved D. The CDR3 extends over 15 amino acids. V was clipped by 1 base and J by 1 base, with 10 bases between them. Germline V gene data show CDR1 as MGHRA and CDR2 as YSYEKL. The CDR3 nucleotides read TGCGCCAGCAGCCAAGTGGTTCCCAGTAACTATGGCTACACCTTC. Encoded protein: CASSQVVPSNYGYTF.

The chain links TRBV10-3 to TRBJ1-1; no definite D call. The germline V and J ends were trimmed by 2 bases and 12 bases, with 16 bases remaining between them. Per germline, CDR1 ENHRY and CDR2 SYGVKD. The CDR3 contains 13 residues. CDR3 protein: CAISEREGERPFF. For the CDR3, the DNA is TGTGCCATCAGTGAGCGCGAGGGCGAGAGGCCTTTCTTT.

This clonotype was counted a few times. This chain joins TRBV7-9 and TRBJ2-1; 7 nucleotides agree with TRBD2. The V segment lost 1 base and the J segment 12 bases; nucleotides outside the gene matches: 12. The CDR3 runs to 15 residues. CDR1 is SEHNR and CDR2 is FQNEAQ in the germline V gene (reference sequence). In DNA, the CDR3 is TGTGCCAGCAGCTTAGTTAGCGGGCCTTGGTCAGGGCAGTTCTTC. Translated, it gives CASSLVSGPWSGQFF.

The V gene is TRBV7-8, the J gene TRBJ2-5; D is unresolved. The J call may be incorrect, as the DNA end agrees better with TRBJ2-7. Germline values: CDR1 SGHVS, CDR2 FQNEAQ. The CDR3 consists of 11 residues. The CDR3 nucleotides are TGTGCCAGCAGCGGCCTTTTCGAGCAGTACTTC. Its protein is CASSGLFEQYF.

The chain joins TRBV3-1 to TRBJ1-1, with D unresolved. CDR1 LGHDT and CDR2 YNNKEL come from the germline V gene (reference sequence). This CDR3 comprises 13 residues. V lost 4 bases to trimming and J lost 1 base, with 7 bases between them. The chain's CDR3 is CASSPVPNTEAFF. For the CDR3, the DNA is TGTGCCAGCAGCCCTGTGCCGAACACTGAAGCTTTCTTT.

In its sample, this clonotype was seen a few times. In nucleotides, the CDR3 is TGTGCCAGCAGCTTAGCCCCGTCCCCTGCGGGGGGCCCGCCTAAGTATGAGCAGTTCTTC. It translates to CASSLAPSPAGGPPKYEQFF. J is TRBJ2-1 and V is TRBV7-6, with TRBD2 identical over 8 bases. Trimming at V came to 0 bases and at J to 8 bases, leaving 21 bases not matched to a gene. From germline, CDR1 is SGHVS and CDR2 FNYEAQ. This CDR3 comprises 20 residues.

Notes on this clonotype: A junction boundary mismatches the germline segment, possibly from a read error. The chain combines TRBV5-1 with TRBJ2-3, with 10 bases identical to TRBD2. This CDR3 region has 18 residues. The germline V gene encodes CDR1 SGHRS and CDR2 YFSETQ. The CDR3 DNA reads TGCGCCAGCAGCTTGACCCACACTAGCGGGGCAAGCACGGATACGCAGTATTTT. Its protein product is CASSLTHTSGASTDTQYF.

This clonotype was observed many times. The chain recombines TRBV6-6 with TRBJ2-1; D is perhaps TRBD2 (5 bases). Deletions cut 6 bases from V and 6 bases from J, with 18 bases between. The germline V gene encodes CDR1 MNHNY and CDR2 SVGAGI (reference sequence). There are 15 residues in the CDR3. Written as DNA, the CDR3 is TGTGCCAGCAGCCCCCCGGCGGGTTTGGGCAATGAGCAGTTCTTC. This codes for CASSPPAGLGNEQFF.

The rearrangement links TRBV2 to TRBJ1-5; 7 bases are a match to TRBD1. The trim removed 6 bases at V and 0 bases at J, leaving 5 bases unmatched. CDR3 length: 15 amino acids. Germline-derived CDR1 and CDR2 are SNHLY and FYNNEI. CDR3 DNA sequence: TGTGCCAGCAGGGGGGACAGTCATAGCAATCAGCCCCAGCATTTT. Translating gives CASRGDSHSNQPQHF.

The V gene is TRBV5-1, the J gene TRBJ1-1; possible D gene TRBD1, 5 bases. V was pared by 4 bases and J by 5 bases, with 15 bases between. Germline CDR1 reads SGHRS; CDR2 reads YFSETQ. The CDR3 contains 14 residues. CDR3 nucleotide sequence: TGCGCCAGCAGCGCGTGGGGCGTACAAACTGAAGCTTTCTTT. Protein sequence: CASSAWGVQTEAFF.

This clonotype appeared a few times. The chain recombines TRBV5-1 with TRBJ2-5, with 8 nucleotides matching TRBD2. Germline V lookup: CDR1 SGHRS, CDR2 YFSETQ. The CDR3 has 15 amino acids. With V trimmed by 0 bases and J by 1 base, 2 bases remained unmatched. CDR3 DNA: TGCGCCAGCAGCTTGGCTAGCGGGTTCCAAGAGACCCAGTACTTC. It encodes CASSLASGFQETQYF.

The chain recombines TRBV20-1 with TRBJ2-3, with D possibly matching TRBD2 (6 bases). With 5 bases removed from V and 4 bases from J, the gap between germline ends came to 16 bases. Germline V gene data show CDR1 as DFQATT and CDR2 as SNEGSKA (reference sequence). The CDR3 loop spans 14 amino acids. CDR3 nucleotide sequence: TGCAGTGCTCTAGCGCAAAGTTCCCCAGATACGCAGTATTTT. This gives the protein CSALAQSSPDTQYF.

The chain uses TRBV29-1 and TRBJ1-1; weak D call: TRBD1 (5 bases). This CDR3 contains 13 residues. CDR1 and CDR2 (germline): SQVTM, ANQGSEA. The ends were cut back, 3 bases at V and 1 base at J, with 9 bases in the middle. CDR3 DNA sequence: TGCAGCGTTGATCCAGGGCCGAACACTGAAGCTTTCTTT. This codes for CSVDPGPNTEAFF. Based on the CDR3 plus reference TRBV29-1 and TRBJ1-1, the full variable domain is SAVISQKPSRDICQRGTSLTIQCQVDSQVTMMFWYRQQPGQSLTLIATANQGSEATYESGFVIDKFPISRPNLTFSTLTVSNMSPEDSSIYLCSVDPGPNTEAFFGQGTRLTVV.

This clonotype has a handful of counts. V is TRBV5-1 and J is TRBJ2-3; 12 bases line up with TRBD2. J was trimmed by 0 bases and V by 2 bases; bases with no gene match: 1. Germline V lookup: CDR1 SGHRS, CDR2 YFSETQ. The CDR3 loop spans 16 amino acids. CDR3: CASSFGTSGSTDTQYF. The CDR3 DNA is TGCGCCAGCAGCTTCGGGACTAGCGGGAGCACAGATACGCAGTATTTT.

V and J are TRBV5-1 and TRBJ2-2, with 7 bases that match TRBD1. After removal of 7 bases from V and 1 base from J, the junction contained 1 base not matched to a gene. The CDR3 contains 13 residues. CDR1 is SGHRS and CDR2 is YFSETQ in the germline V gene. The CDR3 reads CASWTGNTGELFF. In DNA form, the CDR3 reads TGCGCCAGCTGGACAGGGAACACCGGGGAGCTGTTTTTT. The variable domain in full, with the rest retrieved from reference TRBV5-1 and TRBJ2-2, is KAGVTQTPRYLIKTRGQQVTLSCSPISGHRSVSWYQQTPGQGLQFLFEYFSETQRNKGNFPGRFSGRQFSNSRSEMNVSTLELGDSALYLCASWTGNTGELFFGEGSRLTVL.

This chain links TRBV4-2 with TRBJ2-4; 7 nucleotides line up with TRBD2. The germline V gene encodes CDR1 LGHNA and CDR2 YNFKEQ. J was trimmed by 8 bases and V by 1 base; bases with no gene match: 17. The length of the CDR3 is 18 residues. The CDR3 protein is CASSQAGLGGGREDIQYF. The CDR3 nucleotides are TGTGCCAGCAGCCAAGCCGGTTTGGGCGGGGGACGGGAAGACATTCAGTACTTC.

CDR3 residues: CASSQERGDSSYEQYF. The DNA for the CDR3 is TGCGCCAGCAGCCAAGAAAGAGGGGATAGCTCCTACGAGCAGTACTTC. The chain couples TRBV4-1 to TRBJ2-7, with D perhaps given as TRBD1 or TRBD2 (5 bases each). Trimming left V 0 bases short and J 0 bases short, with 12 bases between. The CDR3 extends over 16 amino acids. The germline V gene encodes CDR1 MGHRA and CDR2 YSYEKL.

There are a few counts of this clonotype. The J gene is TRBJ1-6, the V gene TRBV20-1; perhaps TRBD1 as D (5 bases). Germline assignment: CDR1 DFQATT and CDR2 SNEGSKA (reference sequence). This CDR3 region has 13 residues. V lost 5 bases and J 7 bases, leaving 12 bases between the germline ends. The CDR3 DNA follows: TGCAGTGCTTGGGACTCAATGAATTCACCCCTCCACTTT. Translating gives CSAWDSMNSPLHF.

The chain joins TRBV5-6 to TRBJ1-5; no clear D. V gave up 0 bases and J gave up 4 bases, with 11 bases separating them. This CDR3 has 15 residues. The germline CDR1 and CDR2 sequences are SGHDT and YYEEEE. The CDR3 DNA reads TGTGCCAGCAGCTTGGGGACCCCGGGAAATCAGCCCCAGCATTTT. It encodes CASSLGTPGNQPQHF.

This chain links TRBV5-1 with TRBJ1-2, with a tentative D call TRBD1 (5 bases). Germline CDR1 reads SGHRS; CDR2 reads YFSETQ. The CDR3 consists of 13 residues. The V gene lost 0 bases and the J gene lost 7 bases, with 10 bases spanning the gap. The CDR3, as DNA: TGCGCCAGCAGCTTGGGGGACGGAGGTGGCTACACCTTC. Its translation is CASSLGDGGGYTF. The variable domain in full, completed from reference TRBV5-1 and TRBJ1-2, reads KAGVTQTPRYLIKTRGQQVTLSCSPISGHRSVSWYQQTPGQGLQFLFEYFSETQRNKGNFPGRFSGRQFSNSRSEMNVSTLELGDSALYLCASSLGDGGGYTFGSGTRLTVV.

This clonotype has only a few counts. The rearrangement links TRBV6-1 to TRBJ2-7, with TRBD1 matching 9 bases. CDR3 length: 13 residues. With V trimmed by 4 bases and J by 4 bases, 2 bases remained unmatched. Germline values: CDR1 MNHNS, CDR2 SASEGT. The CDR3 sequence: CASSVQGAYEQYF. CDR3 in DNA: TGTGCCAGCAGTGTACAGGGGGCATACGAGCAGTACTTC.

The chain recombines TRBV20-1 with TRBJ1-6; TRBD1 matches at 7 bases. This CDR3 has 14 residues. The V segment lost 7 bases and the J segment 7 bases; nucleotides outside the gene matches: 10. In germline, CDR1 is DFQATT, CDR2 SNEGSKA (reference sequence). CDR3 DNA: TGCAGTGTCCCCGGACAGGTCGGGAATTCACCCCTCCACTTT. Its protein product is CSVPGQVGNSPLHF.

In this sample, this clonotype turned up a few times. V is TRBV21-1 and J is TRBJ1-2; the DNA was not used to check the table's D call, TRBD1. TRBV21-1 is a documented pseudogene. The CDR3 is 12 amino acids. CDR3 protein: CASSKAGTGYTF. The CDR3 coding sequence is TGTGCCAGCAGCAAAGCGGGGACGGGCTACACCTTC.

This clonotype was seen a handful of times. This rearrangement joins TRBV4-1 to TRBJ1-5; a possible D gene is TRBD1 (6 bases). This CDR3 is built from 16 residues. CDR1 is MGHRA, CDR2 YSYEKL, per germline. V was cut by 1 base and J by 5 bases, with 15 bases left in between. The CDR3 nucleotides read TGCGCCAGCAGCCAAGTCGGCAGGGGTAAAGATCAGCCCCAGCATTTT. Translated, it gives CASSQVGRGKDQPQHF.

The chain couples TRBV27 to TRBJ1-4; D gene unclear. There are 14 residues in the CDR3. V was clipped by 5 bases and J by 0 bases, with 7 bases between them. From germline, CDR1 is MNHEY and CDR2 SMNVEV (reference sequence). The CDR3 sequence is CASSDTATNEKLFF. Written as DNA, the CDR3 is TGTGCCAGCAGTGACACAGCAACTAATGAAAAACTGTTTTTT.

CDR3 loop: CASGSTSGGFTDTQYF. The DNA of the CDR3 is TGTGCCAGCGGATCGACTAGCGGGGGTTTCACAGATACGCAGTATTTT. The genes are TRBV6-2 or TRBV6-3 and TRBJ2-3; 12 nucleotides match TRBD2. The CDR3 is made up of 16 amino acids. Trimming removed 8 bases from V and 2 bases from J; junction bases left unmatched: 8. The germline gives CDR1 MNHEY, CDR2 SVGEGT.